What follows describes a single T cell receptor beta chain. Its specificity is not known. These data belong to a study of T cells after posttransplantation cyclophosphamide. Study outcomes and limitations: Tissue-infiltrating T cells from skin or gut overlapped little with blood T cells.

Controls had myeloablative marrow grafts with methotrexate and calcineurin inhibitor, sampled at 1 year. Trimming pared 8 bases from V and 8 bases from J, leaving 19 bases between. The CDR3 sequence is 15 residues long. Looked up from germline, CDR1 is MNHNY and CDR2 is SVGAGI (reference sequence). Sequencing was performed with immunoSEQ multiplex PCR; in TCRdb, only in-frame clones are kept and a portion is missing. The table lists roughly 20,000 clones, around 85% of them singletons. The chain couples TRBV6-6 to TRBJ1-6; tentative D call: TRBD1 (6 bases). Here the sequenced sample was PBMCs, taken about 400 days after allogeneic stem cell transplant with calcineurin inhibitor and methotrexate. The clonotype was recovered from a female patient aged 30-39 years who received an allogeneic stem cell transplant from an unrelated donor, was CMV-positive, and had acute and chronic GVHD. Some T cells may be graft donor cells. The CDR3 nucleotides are TGTGCCAGCCGAGATACAGGGAACCTCCATTCACCCCTCCACTTT. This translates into CASRDTGNLHSPLHF.